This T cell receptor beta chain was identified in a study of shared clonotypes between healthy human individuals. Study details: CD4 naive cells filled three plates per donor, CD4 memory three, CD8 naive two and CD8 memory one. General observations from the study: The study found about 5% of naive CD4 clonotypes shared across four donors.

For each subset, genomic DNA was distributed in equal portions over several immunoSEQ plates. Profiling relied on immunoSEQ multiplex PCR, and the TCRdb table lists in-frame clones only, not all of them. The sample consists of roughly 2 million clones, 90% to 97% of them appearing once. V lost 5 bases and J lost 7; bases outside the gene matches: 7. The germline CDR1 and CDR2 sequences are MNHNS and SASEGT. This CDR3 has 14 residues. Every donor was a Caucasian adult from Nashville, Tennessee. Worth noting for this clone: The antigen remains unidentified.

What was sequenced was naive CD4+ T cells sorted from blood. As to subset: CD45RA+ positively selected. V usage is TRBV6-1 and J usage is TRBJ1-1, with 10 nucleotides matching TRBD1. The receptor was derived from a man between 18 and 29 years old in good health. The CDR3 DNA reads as TGTGCCAGCAGTTCGACGGACAGGGGGGATGAAGCTTTCTTT. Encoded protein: CASSSTDRGDEAFF.